These T cell receptor beta chains were read from a single sample in a study of T cell repertoires in cytomegalovirus infection. TCRdb recomputed calls from the reads with MiXCR, one row per CDR3 protein. This sample has over 450,000 distinct CDR3 sequences, with 11% found just once. Material: PBMCs. The receptors here all came from a human donor in good health (CMV status not recorded). Some clones in this sample may be carry-over from other donors' samples. The CDR3 runs from the conserved cysteine through the conserved F or W. Fields, in order: J gene, V gene, CDR3 protein.

TRBJ1-5	TRBV18	CASSPGPSQNQPQHF
TRBJ2-3	TRBV5-4	CASSLGRDRVKDTQYF
TRBJ2-1	TRBV7-9	CASSLAQPEQFF
TRBJ1-6	TRBV20-1	CSARGRGDSPLHF
TRBJ2-5	TRBV19	CASSMSVGSWEETQYF
TRBJ1-2	TRBV6-5	CASSSPDYGYTF
TRBJ1-1	TRBV4-2	CASSQDGKGPGTEAFF
TRBJ2-2	TRBV9	CASSAPLEGRGLTGELFF
TRBJ2-7	TRBV10-3	CAISVDSYEQYF
TRBJ1-1	TRBV29-1	CSVNNLGAMNTEAFF
TRBJ2-7	TRBV11-2	CASSLGGTGTYEQYF
TRBJ2-1	TRBV6-2/TRBV6-3	CASSYETGGYNEQFF
TRBJ1-1	TRBV28	CASSLGMSTEAFF
TRBJ2-3	TRBV6-1	CASSDGTSEPDTQYF
TRBJ2-2	TRBV20-1	CSATHPGQGTGELFF
TRBJ1-5	TRBV12-3/TRBV12-4	CASSFRGAHQPQHF
TRBJ1-5	TRBV12-5	CASGLGPRRQPQHF
TRBJ2-7	TRBV6-5	CASSFRTSGSYEQYF
TRBJ1-2	TRBV7-9	CASSLGQGRYGYTF
TRBJ2-7	TRBV28	CASSLFWYRSAYEQYF
TRBJ2-1	TRBV7-3	CASSPNPAGRAYNEQFF
TRBJ1-1	TRBV7-9	CASSLVARDTEAFF
TRBJ2-7	TRBV6-5	CASSYLLPTGGRGEQYF
TRBJ2-3	TRBV10-3	CAISAHGQGAGIASGVTDTQYF
TRBJ2-7	TRBV9	CASSPEGVRSYEQYF
TRBJ2-5	TRBV20-1	CSAWGGQDQETQYF
TRBJ2-3	TRBV7-9	CASSPRTGGRTDTQYF
TRBJ2-7	TRBV7-9	CASSVGSYEQYF
TRBJ2-5	TRBV18	CASSSGQGETQYF
TRBJ2-1	TRBV19	CASSKRDPNEQFF
TRBJ2-1	TRBV5-8	CASSLEFGLAQSKLTYNEQFF
TRBJ1-2	TRBV7-3	CASSSTIGGDGYTF
TRBJ2-3	TRBV7-8	CASSLVPGQGLKNTQYF
TRBJ2-2	TRBV18	CASSLTEGTGELFF
TRBJ1-2	TRBV20-1	CSASGGEVYGYTF
TRBJ2-3	TRBV5-5	CASSPGPTYTDTQYF
TRBJ1-2	TRBV20-1	CSARVRKGTRYGYTF
TRBJ1-4	TRBV28	CASTSGRRGANEKLFF
TRBJ2-5	TRBV7-9	CASSFPTAGTSGRYQETQYF
TRBJ2-1	TRBV20-1	CSARGLAAISYNEQFF
TRBJ2-7	TRBV20-1	CSASGTGVYEQYF
TRBJ1-1	TRBV5-1	CASRSGREGNTEAFF
TRBJ1-5	TRBV28	CASSWDRGSNQPQHF
TRBJ1-1	TRBV7-3	CASRPMTGGDTEAFF
TRBJ1-2	TRBV12-3/TRBV12-4	CASSQDNYGYTF
TRBJ2-1	TRBV11-3	CASSPGGASEQFF
TRBJ1-2	TRBV20-1	CSARSDRLGQTYGYTF
TRBJ2-5	TRBV12-3/TRBV12-4	CASSPLWTSFQETQYF
TRBJ2-2	TRBV25-1	CASSADRATRYTGELFF